This T cell receptor (beta chain) derives from a study of OX40 agonist ivuxolimab in advanced cancers. Repertoires were generated with immunoSEQ multiplex PCR, while TCRdb's copy carries only in-frame clones and drops some. The sample has 65,000 to 100,000 clones; 75% to 95% are singletons. This clone is a singleton in its sample. Source: CD4+ or CD8+ T cells sorted from blood, taken in a trial of the OX40 agonist ivuxolimab. The receptor was derived from an adult with an advanced solid tumor such as melanoma, head and neck, liver or kidney cancer.

The DNA of the CDR3 is TGTGCCAGCCAGTTGGGAAGGGCTAATGAGCAGTTCTTC. Translation: CASQLGRANEQFF. The chain carries TRBV5-4 and TRBJ2-1; D is undetermined. The ends were cut back, 7 bases at V and 7 bases at J, with 15 bases in the middle. Germline V CDR1 and CDR2: SGHNT, YYREEE (reference sequence). The CDR3 sequence is 13 residues long.